This T cell receptor beta chain comes out of a study of T cells in Graves' hyperthyroidism and ophthalmopathy. Turning to the study itself: At initial diagnosis, before any treatment had begun, peripheral blood was obtained.

Regions amplified from RNA transcripts were the TCR beta CDR3 regions. First-round RT-PCR of the TCR CDR3 relied on the HTBI primer set. TCRdb ran MiXCR on the multiplex PCR reads and lists one entry per CDR3 protein. The sample has over 700,000 distinct CDR3 sequences, around 40% seen once; the top ten hold 30% to 40%. Germline lookup yields CDR1 SNHLY and CDR2 FYNNEI. The CDR3 runs 12 residues. Trimming removed 6 bases from V and 6 bases from J, with 12 bases in between. In its sample, this clonotype was seen many times. Diagnoses were established using clinical symptoms, serum thyroxine and TRAb, thyroid ultrasound and orbital computed tomography. PBMCs came from roughly 10 ml fresh peripheral blood.

The sequenced sample was blood. The genes are TRBV2 and TRBJ2-7; possibly TRBD2 for D (5 bases). The sequence was collected from a woman aged 40 to 50 with Graves' hyperthyroidism. In nucleotides, the CDR3 is TGTGCCAGCAGGGCACTAGTTCCCGAGCAGTACTTC. Residues: CASRALVPEQYF.